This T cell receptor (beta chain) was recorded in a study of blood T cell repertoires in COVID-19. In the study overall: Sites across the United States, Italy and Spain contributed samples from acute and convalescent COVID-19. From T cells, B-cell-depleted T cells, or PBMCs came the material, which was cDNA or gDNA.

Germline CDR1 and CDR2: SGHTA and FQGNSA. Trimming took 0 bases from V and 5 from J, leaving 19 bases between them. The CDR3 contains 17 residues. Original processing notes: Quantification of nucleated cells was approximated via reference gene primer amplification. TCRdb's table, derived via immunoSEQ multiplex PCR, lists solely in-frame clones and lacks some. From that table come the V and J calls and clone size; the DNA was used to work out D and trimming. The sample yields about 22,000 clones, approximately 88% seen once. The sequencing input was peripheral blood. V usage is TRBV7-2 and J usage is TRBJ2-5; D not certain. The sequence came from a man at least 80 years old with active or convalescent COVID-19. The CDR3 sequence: CASSLAYSFFSPETQYF. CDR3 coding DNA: TGTGCCAGCAGCTTAGCGTATTCGTTTTTCAGTCCGGAGACCCAGTACTTC.